The TCR beta chain described here comes from a study of T cells in localized non-small cell lung cancer. V gave up 8 bases and J gave up 3 bases; unmatched junction bases: 13. This CDR3 has 15 amino acids. The study's findings and limits: Heterogeneity cannot be ruled out, as sequencing used one tumor region only.

Concerning this clone itself: Its specificity is unknown.

Produced via immunoSEQ multiplex PCR; TCRdb's table is partial and in-frame only. The sample holds some 30,000 clones, 85% to 90% seen once. The TCR originated in a female donor over 55 with stage I lung adenocarcinoma. This material consisted of peripheral blood, taken before any cancer treatment. The chain uses TRBV5-3 and TRBJ2-7; 8 nucleotides agree with TRBD2. TRBV5-3 is an ORF, with its function uncertain. The CDR3 nucleotides are TGTGCCAGTTCCCGGTGGAGCCTAGCGGGCTACGAGCAGTACTTC. Translation: CASSRWSLAGYEQYF.